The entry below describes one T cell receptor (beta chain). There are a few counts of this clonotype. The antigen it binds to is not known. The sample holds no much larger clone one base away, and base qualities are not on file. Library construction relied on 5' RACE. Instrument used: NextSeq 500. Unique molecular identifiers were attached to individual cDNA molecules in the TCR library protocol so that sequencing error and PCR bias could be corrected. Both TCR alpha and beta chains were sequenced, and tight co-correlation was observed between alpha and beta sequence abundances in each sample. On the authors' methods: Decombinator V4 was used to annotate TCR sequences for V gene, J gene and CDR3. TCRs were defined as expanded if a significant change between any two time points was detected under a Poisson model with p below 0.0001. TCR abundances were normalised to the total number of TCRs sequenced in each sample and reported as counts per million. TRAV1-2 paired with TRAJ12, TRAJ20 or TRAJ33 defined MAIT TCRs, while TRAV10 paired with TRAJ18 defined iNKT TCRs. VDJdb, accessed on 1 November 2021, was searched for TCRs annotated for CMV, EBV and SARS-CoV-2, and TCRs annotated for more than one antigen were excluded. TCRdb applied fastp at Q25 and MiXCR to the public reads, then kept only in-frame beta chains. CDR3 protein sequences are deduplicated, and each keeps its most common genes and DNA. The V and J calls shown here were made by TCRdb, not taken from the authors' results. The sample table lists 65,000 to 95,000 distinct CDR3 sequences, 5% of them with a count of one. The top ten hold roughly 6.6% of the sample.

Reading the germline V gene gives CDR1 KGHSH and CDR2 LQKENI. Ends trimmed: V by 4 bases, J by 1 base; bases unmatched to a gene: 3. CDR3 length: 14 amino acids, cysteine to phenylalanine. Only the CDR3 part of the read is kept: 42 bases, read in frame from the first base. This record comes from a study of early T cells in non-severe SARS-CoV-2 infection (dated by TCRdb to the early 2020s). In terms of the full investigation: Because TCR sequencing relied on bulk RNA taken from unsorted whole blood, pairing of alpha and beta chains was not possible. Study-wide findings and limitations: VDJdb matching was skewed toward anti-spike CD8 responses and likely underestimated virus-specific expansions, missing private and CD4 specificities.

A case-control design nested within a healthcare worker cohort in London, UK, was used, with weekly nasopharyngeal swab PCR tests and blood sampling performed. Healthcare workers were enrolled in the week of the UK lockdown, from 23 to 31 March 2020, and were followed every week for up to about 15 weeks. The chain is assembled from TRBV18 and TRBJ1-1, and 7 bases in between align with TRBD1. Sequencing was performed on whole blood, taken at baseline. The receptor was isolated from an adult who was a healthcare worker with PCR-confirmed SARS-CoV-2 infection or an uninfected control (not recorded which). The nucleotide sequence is TGTGCCAGCTCACGGGGACAGCCGAACACTGAAGCTTTCTTT. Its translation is CASSRGQPNTEAFF.